What follows are 13 T cell receptor beta chains derived from one specimen sequenced in a study of T cell responses to AZD1222 COVID-19 vaccine. The table came from immunoSEQ multiplex PCR; TCRdb's copy has only in-frame clones and leaves some out. The table has some 150,000 clones, approximately 78% seen once. Sequencing was performed on peripheral blood, taken on day 0 of MenACWY control vaccination. Source of these receptors: an adult in good health.

The chain joins TRBV7-3 to TRBJ2-3, with D hard to call. Germline-derived CDR1 and CDR2 are SGHTA and FQGTGA. The V end lost 0 bases, the J end lost 3 bases, and 10 bases lay between the germline ends. This CDR3 contains 15 residues. The CDR3 DNA sequence: TGTGCCAGCAGCTTAACTGGAGCATATACAGATACGCAGTATTTT. Its translation: CASSLTGAYTDTQYF.

V usage is TRBV6-1 and J usage is TRBJ1-6; D unclear. Per the germline V gene, CDR1 is MNHNS and CDR2 is SASEGT. The CDR3 consists of 15 residues. V lost 2 bases, J lost 8 bases, and 13 bases lay in between. The CDR3 is CASSEQDQIYSPLHF. CDR3 in DNA: TGTGCCAGCAGTGAACAAGATCAGATTTATTCACCCCTCCACTTT.

The V gene is TRBV6-5, the J gene TRBJ1-4; TRBD1 matches 9 bases. CDR3 length equals 15 residues. V lost 6 bases and J lost 6; bases outside the gene matches: 8. The germline gives CDR1 MNHEY, CDR2 SVGAGI. For the CDR3, the DNA is TGTGCCAGCAGCCGTAACAGGGGGCAAGATGAAAAACTGTTTTTT. Its protein is CASSRNRGQDEKLFF.

The CDR3 DNA is TGTGCCAGCAGCGTACGGAGTTCTTCGGGTGAGCAGTTCTTC. Protein: CASSVRSSSGEQFF. The rearrangement joins TRBV9 to TRBJ2-1; D remains unclear. Trimming took off 1 base at V and 9 bases at J, with 14 bases between the two ends. The CDR3 is made up of 14 amino acids. Germline CDR1 reads SGDLS; CDR2 reads YYNGEE.

The rearrangement joins TRBV6-5 to TRBJ2-3; tentatively, D is TRBD1 or TRBD2 (5 bases each). Germline V lookup: CDR1 MNHEY, CDR2 SVGAGI. The CDR3 has 15 residues. With 5 bases removed from V and 4 bases from J, the gap between germline ends came to 16 bases. Here the CDR3 DNA reads TGTGCCAGCAGTCAACGGGAAAGGGGTGCAGATACGCAGTATTTT. This translates into CASSQRERGADTQYF.

In its sample, this clone was seen once. V usage is TRBV15 and J usage is TRBJ1-6; D is undetermined. Trimming left V 0 bases short and J 7 bases short, with 7 bases between. There are 14 residues in the CDR3. The germline V gene encodes CDR1 LNHNV and CDR2 YYDKDF (reference sequence). CDR3 residues: CATSRDRGNSPLHF. The DNA of the CDR3 is TGTGCCACCAGCAGAGACCGGGGAAATTCACCCCTCCACTTT.

Only one count was recorded for this clone. This rearrangement joins TRBV7-9 to TRBJ2-3; a possible D gene is TRBD2 (6 bases). The germline V gene encodes CDR1 SEHNR and CDR2 FQNEAQ (reference sequence). V lost 5 bases and J lost 14, with 17 bases in between. The CDR3 length is 12 residues. CDR3 nucleotide sequence: TGTGCCAGCAGCCCGGAGACGGGGGTGCGGTATTTT. Its protein is CASSPETGVRYF.

The V and J genes are TRBV28 and TRBJ1-3, with D possibly matching TRBD1 (6 bases). Looked up from germline, CDR1 is MDHEN and CDR2 is SYDVKM. This CDR3 region has 18 residues. Trimming cost V 8 bases and J 0 bases, with 23 bases left between them. The CDR3 loop reads CASQGFSRGTLSGNTIYF. For the CDR3, the DNA is TGTGCCAGCCAGGGGTTTTCCCGGGGCACCCTCTCTGGAAACACCATATATTTT. The whole variable domain, remainder taken from reference TRBV28 and TRBJ1-3, is DVKVTQSSRYLVKRTGEKVFLECVQDMDHENMFWYRQDPGLGLRLIYFSYDVKMKEKGDIPEGYSVSREKKERFSLILESASTNQTSMYLCASQGFSRGTLSGNTIYFGEGSWLTVV.

The rearrangement uses TRBV19 and TRBJ1-2; 10 nucleotides agree with TRBD1. Germline V gene data show CDR1 as LNHDA and CDR2 as SQIVND (reference sequence). This CDR3 region has 15 residues. V dropped 9 bases and J dropped 6; count of bases not matched to a gene: 13. CDR3 region: CASSPGTGVNNGYTF. CDR3 nucleotide sequence: TGTGCCAGCTCCCCCGGGACAGGGGTCAACAATGGCTACACCTTC.

The V call is TRBV11-3, the J call TRBJ1-1; no clear D gene. CDR3 size: 14 residues. With 4 bases removed from V and 1 base from J, the gap between germline ends came to 10 bases. Germline V CDR1 and CDR2: SGHNT, YENEEA. CDR3 DNA: TGTGCCAGCAGCTCGGACGGCCCGAACACTGAAGCTTTCTTT. Translated: CASSSDGPNTEAFF.

The chain is built from TRBV27 and TRBJ1-6, with D possibly TRBD1 on 5 matching bases. The V end was cut by 6 bases, the J end by 10 bases, with 22 bases between. There are 16 residues in the CDR3. Germline values: CDR1 MNHEY, CDR2 SMNVEV (reference sequence). The CDR3 loop reads CASSTQPGGVGSPLHF. In DNA form, the CDR3 reads TGTGCCAGCAGCACTCAGCCTGGGGGGGTCGGATCACCCCTCCACTTT.

The chain recombines TRBV6-5 with TRBJ1-2; 9 bases agree with TRBD1. The CDR3 totals 14 residues. Per the germline V gene, CDR1 is MNHEY and CDR2 is SVGAGI. The J segment lost 3 bases and the V segment lost 7 bases, leaving 6 bases of the junction unmatched. CDR3 in amino acids: CASMRDRVDYGYTF. The CDR3 DNA reads as TGTGCCAGCATGAGGGACAGGGTCGACTATGGCTACACCTTC.

The chain carries TRBV5-1 and TRBJ1-2; 7 bases fit TRBD1. With 4 bases clipped from V and 3 bases from J, the junction kept 6 bases outside the gene matches. In germline, CDR1 is SGHRS, CDR2 YFSETQ. CDR3 length equals 14 residues. In DNA form, the CDR3 reads TGCGCCAGCAGCCCCCGGGACAGATACTATGGCTACACCTTC. This codes for CASSPRDRYYGYTF.